This T cell receptor (beta chain) was identified in a study of CD8+CD57+ T cells in acquired aplastic anemia. Study information: Quantities of DNA derived from sorted CD4+ and CD8+ cells averaged roughly 3.4 ug.

The CDR3 has 14 amino acids. Germline assignment: CDR1 LNHNV and CDR2 YYDKDF (reference sequence). Trimming pared 0 bases from V and 6 bases from J, leaving 12 bases between. Profiles of TCR beta VDJ and CDR3 were generated from a genomic DNA template. TCRdb redid the calling of the reads with MiXCR, one entry per CDR3 protein. The profile shows about 58,000 distinct CDR3 sequences, around 50% of them singletons. An expansion of CD8+CD57+ cells by flow cytometry had been shown in patients chosen for sequencing. There were no patients without severe acquired aplastic anemia. By the time of blood sampling, patients had still received no therapy.

What was sequenced was sorted CD4+, CD8+, or CD8+CD57+ T cells (not recorded which) from PBMCs. This receptor was taken from a human donor with aplastic anemia. The chain couples TRBV15 to TRBJ2-7, with D perhaps matching TRBD2 (5 bases). The CDR3 spells CATSRDKGAGEQYF. The CDR3 nucleotides read TGTGCCACCAGCAGAGATAAGGGCGCGGGCGAGCAGTACTTC.